This T cell receptor (beta chain) derives from a study of CD8 T cells in ankylosing spondylitis. Ten or more counts support this clonotype. TCRdb redid the calling of the 5' RACE reads with MiXCR, one entry per CDR3 protein. The repertoire has about 100,000 distinct CDR3 sequences, 8% to 10% of them found once; the top ten carry roughly 9.9%. The CDR3 is 13 amino acids. The chain joins TRBV21-1 to TRBJ1-1. TRBV21-1 is given as a pseudogene. The TCR sequence derives from a male donor with ankylosing spondylitis or in good health (not recorded which). The sequenced sample was blood, either unsorted or a sorted T cell fraction (not recorded which). CDR3 amino acids: CASSKGVWTEAFF. CDR3 DNA: TGTGCCAGCAGCAAAGGAGTCTGGACTGAAGCTTTCTTT.